The rows below give T cell receptor beta chains drawn from one sample of a study of blood T cell repertoires in COVID-19. Profiling relied on immunoSEQ multiplex PCR, and the TCRdb table lists in-frame clones only, not all of them. The data contain roughly 150,000 clones, 75% to 90% of them singletons. The sample taken for sequencing was peripheral blood. The receptor source for this set is a human donor in a cohort sampled during active COVID-19. The CDR3 runs from the conserved cysteine through the conserved F or W. The order of the fields is D gene, J gene, V gene, clone size, CDR3 DNA, CDR3 protein. The D gene is left open where the match is weak. Rows give clone size only sometimes, using once, few, many, or a class for an expanded clone.

.,TRBJ1-1,TRBV5-4,.,TGTGCCAGCAGCCCGGGAGTTCGGGGGGACACTGAAGCTTTCTTT,CASSPGVRGDTEAFF
.,TRBJ2-3,TRBV27,.,TGTGCCAGCTCGTACCCGGGTAGCGGCACAGATACGCAGTATTTT,CASSYPGSGTDTQYF
.,TRBJ2-4,TRBV5-5,.,TGTGCCAGCAGCTTCGTTGCGACTCCGGCCAAAAACATTCAGTACTTC,CASSFVATPAKNIQYF
TRBD2,TRBJ2-1,TRBV3-1/TRBV3-2,.,TGTGCCACCGAGCGGGGGGGCCAGAATGAGCAGTTCTTC,CATERGGQNEQFF
.,TRBJ2-7,TRBV7-3,.,TGTGCCAGCAGCTCTGGTAGCGGAACCTACGAGCAGTACTTC,CASSSGSGTYEQYF
TRBD1,TRBJ2-5,TRBV19,.,TGTGCCAGTAGTATTCCTAAGCCACAGGGGCAAGAGACCCAGTACTTC,CASSIPKPQGQETQYF
.,TRBJ2-1,TRBV30,.,TGTGCCTGGACTATATTCGGGGGAGGATCCTACAATGAGCAGTTCTTC,CAWTIFGGGSYNEQFF
TRBD1,TRBJ1-1,TRBV7-2,.,TGTGCCAGCAGCCCCCCGGGGACAGGGGCCGGAGCTTTCTTT,CASSPPGTGAGAFF
.,TRBJ2-7,TRBV6-5,.,TGTGCCAGCAGTCCTGGACTTCACTCCTACGAGCAGTACTTC,CASSPGLHSYEQYF
.,TRBJ2-3,TRBV5-4,.,TGTGCCAGCAGCTCGGAACTAGCCCTCACAGATACGCAGTATTTT,CASSSELALTDTQYF
TRBD1,TRBJ1-2,TRBV9,.,TGTGCCAGCAGCGTCGGACAGGGGGTACGCTATGGCTACACCTTC,CASSVGQGVRYGYTF
TRBD1,TRBJ1-1,TRBV19,few,TGTGCCAGTAGTCCCTGGACAGGGAGATCTGAAGCTTTCTTT,CASSPWTGRSEAFF
TRBD1,TRBJ2-3,TRBV27,once,TGTGCCAGCAGTTTGGCCGACAGGGAAGATACGCAGTATTTT,CASSLADREDTQYF
TRBD1,TRBJ2-7,TRBV9,.,TGTGCCAGCAGCGGTGGGACAGGGTGGGACGAGCAGTACTTC,CASSGGTGWDEQYF
TRBD1,TRBJ1-2,TRBV7-3,.,TGTGCCAGCAGCCCGACAGGGTCGAACTATGGCTACACCTTC,CASSPTGSNYGYTF
.,TRBJ1-1,TRBV4-1,.,TGCGCCAGTATGGGGCCCACTGAAGCTTTCTTT,CASMGPTEAFF
.,TRBJ1-1,TRBV19,.,TGTGCCAGTAGCGGGTTTGCCTTGAACACTGAAGCTTTCTTT,CASSGFALNTEAFF
.,TRBJ1-4,TRBV5-1,.,TGCGCCAGCAGCTTGACAGGTTCTGCAACTAATGAAAAACTGTTTTTT,CASSLTGSATNEKLFF
TRBD1,TRBJ1-1,TRBV11-2,.,TGTGCCAGCAGCCGTCTGGACAGGGGGCATCTCACTGAAGCTTTCTTT,CASSRLDRGHLTEAFF
TRBD1,TRBJ1-5,TRBV10-3,.,TGTGCCATCAGTGAGAGGGGACAGGGGTACCCCCAGCATTTT,CAISERGQGYPQHF
.,TRBJ1-1,TRBV30,.,TGTGCCTGGGGGCGGGCCGCCCTGCAGTACACTGAAGCTTTCTTT,CAWGRAALQYTEAFF
TRBD1,TRBJ1-1,TRBV2,.,TGTGCCAGCAGTGGTAGGGGGCAGGTTGAAGCTTTCTTT,CASSGRGQVEAFF
TRBD1,TRBJ1-5,TRBV28,.,TGTGCCAGCAGTTTTCTAGGGGGCTCGAATCAGCCCCAGCATTTT,CASSFLGGSNQPQHF
TRBD1,TRBJ2-7,TRBV6-5,.,TGTGCCAGCAGTCTGGCGGGACAGGGGGCTGGCGAGCAGTACTTC,CASSLAGQGAGEQYF
.,TRBJ2-7,TRBV19,.,TGTGCCAGTAGTCTCCGGGGGTCCTACGAGCAGTACTTC,CASSLRGSYEQYF
TRBD1,TRBJ1-2,TRBV7-9,.,TGTGCCAGCAGCTTTGGTGGGGGAGTTCACGAGGACAGGGAAAATGGCTACACCTTC,CASSFGGGVHEDRENGYTF
TRBD2,TRBJ2-1,TRBV19,.,TGTGCCAGTAGTTCCTGGACTAGCGGGGTACTGGCTGAGCAGTTCTTC,CASSSWTSGVLAEQFF
.,TRBJ1-5,TRBV7-8,.,TGTGCCAGCACCCTTCTAGGGAGGGGAAGCAATCAGCCCCAGCATTTT,CASTLLGRGSNQPQHF
TRBD1,TRBJ2-1,TRBV29-1,.,TGCAGCGCCCGTTTACAGGGGGATAACAATGAGCAGTTCTTC,CSARLQGDNNEQFF
TRBD1,TRBJ2-7,TRBV7-2,.,TGTGCCAGCAGCTTGGGACAGTCTCCCTACGAGCAGTACTTC,CASSLGQSPYEQYF
.,TRBJ1-3,TRBV15,.,TGTGCCACCAGCAGACCCCCCCGGGGAGACACCATATATTTT,CATSRPPRGDTIYF
.,TRBJ2-5,TRBV6-6,.,TGTGCCAGCAGTTACGGCCCGGGGGAAGAGACCCAGTACTTC,CASSYGPGEETQYF
.,TRBJ1-1,TRBV18,.,TGTGCCAGCTCGGCAGACACTGAAGCTTTCTTT,CASSADTEAFF
.,TRBJ1-2,TRBV12-5,.,TGTGCTAGTGGTTGGGACATCCGGCGGGATGGCTACACCTTC,CASGWDIRRDGYTF
.,TRBJ1-1,TRBV6-2/TRBV6-3,.,TGTGCCAGCAGCCTCCGGGGGGGAAACACTGAAGCTTTCTTT,CASSLRGGNTEAFF
TRBD1,TRBJ1-1,TRBV28,.,TGTGCCAGCAGTCCGGCAGGGGGCCTCACTGAAGCTTTCTTT,CASSPAGGLTEAFF
.,TRBJ1-2,TRBV7-8,.,TGTGCCAGCAGCTCATTGGGCGAGTGGAACTATGGCTACACCTTC,CASSSLGEWNYGYTF
.,TRBJ2-1,TRBV4-3,.,TGCGCCAGCAGCCAAACCTGGACTGGTAATGAGCAGTTCTTC,CASSQTWTGNEQFF
TRBD1,TRBJ1-2,TRBV9,once,TGTGCCAGCAGCGTAGGCCAGGGGGCTGGGTATGGCTACACCTTC,CASSVGQGAGYGYTF
TRBD1,TRBJ2-7,TRBV6-5,.,TGTGCCAGCAGTTACTCGATGACAGGGGGCTTCCACGAGCAGTACTTC,CASSYSMTGGFHEQYF
.,TRBJ1-5,TRBV12-3/TRBV12-4,.,TGTGCCAGCACCCTGGCCCTTCATCAGCCCCAGCATTTT,CASTLALHQPQHF
.,TRBJ2-7,TRBV7-9,once,TGTGCCAGCAGCTTAAGTAGAACCTACGAGCAGTACTTC,CASSLSRTYEQYF
.,TRBJ2-7,TRBV12-3/TRBV12-4,.,TGTGCCAGCAGTGGGGAGCCCTACGAGCAGTACTTC,CASSGEPYEQYF
TRBD1,TRBJ1-2,TRBV11-2,.,TGTGCCAGCAGCTTAGAGGGACAGGGTAACTATGGCTACACCTTC,CASSLEGQGNYGYTF
.,TRBJ1-5,TRBV6-1,.,TGTGCCAGCAGTGAAGTAGGACAGCAAGTCTGGAGTCAGCCCCAGCATTTT,CASSEVGQQVWSQPQHF
.,TRBJ1-1,TRBV12-3/TRBV12-4,.,TGTGCCAGCAGTCCAGGGGCTGAAGCTTTCTTT,CASSPGAEAFF
.,TRBJ2-6,TRBV19,.,TGTGCCAGTACTTCCGCGGGCTCTGGGGCCAACGTCCTGACTTTC,CASTSAGSGANVLTF
.,TRBJ1-1,TRBV20-1,once,TGCAGTGCTAGTGTCAGGCCGAACACTGAAGCTTTCTTT,CSASVRPNTEAFF
.,TRBJ1-2,TRBV28,.,TGTGCCAGCAGTCTCTCTAGATATGGCTACACCTTC,CASSLSRYGYTF
.,TRBJ2-1,TRBV7-2,.,TGTGCCAGCAGCTTAGTCAGGCCCTTTTACAATGAGCAGTTCTTC,CASSLVRPFYNEQFF
TRBD1,TRBJ1-2,TRBV11-2,.,TGTGCCAGCAGCTTAGCCGCGGCAGGGACAGACTATGGCTACACCTTC,CASSLAAAGTDYGYTF